Following are 14 T cell receptor beta chains from one sample sequenced in a study of blood T cell repertoires in COVID-19. TCRdb keeps only in-frame clones here, not all; method: immunoSEQ multiplex PCR. The table lists 200,000 to 250,000 clones, approximately 87% of them singletons. What was sequenced was peripheral blood. Source of these receptors: a man aged 55-75 years with acute or convalescent COVID-19.

This chain connects TRBV5-5 to TRBJ2-3; 7 nucleotides align to TRBD2. Trimming cost V 0 bases and J 4 bases; bases outside gene matches: 5. This CDR3 spans 15 amino acids. From germline, CDR1 is SGHKS and CDR2 YYEKEE (reference sequence). The chain's CDR3 is CASSLDGGGPDTQYF. CDR3 DNA sequence: TGTGCCAGCAGCTTGGACGGGGGAGGGCCAGATACGCAGTATTTT.

The chain carries TRBV6-6 and TRBJ2-5; 7 nucleotides line up with TRBD1. Germline CDR1 and CDR2: MNHNY and SVGAGI (reference sequence). Trimming cost V 2 bases and J 3 bases; bases outside gene matches: 3. The CDR3 runs to 14 residues. This chain's CDR3 is CASSYLDREETQYF. CDR3 in DNA: TGTGCCAGCAGTTACCTCGACAGGGAAGAGACCCAGTACTTC.

The chain recombines TRBV4-1 with TRBJ2-1; TRBD2 aligns across 16 bases. The CDR3 consists of 18 residues. In germline, CDR1 is MGHRA, CDR2 YSYEKL. V dropped 2 bases and J dropped 6; count of bases not matched to a gene: 7. CDR3 sequence: CASSQPGTSGRARNEQFF. The CDR3 region has the DNA TGCGCCAGCAGCCAACCCGGGACTAGCGGGAGGGCCCGCAATGAGCAGTTCTTC.

The chain uses TRBV7-3 and TRBJ2-2, with D perhaps matching TRBD1 (5 bases). V was clipped by 5 bases and J by 4 bases, with 8 bases between them. Germline V CDR1 and CDR2: SGHTA, FQGTGA. CDR3 size: 13 residues. The CDR3 reads CASSPGITGELFF. CDR3 bases: TGTGCCAGCAGCCCAGGGATCACCGGGGAGCTGTTTTTT.

This chain joins TRBV20-1 and TRBJ1-5; 7 nucleotides line up with TRBD1. V lost 3 bases and J lost 0; bases outside the gene matches: 8. There are 16 residues in the CDR3. Germline assignment: CDR1 DFQATT and CDR2 SNEGSKA (reference sequence). Written as DNA, the CDR3 is TGCAGTGCTAGTCCGGGACAGCAATTTAGCAATCAGCCCCAGCATTTT. This encodes CSASPGQQFSNQPQHF.

The chain joins TRBV25-1 to TRBJ1-1; D is unclear. Between the trimmed V and J ends, which lost 4 bases and 3 bases, there was a span of 9 bases. The CDR3 extends over 13 amino acids. From germline, CDR1 is MGHDK and CDR2 SYGVNS. CDR3 coding DNA: TGTGCCAGCAGTGGGTCGAGGGACACTGAAGCTTTCTTT. It specifies CASSGSRDTEAFF.

The rearrangement links TRBV4-2 to TRBJ1-5; TRBD1 matches at 7 bases. The CDR3 runs to 14 residues. The J segment lost 1 base and the V segment lost 4 bases, leaving 1 base of the junction unmatched. CDR1 LGHNA and CDR2 YNFKEQ come from the germline V gene. CDR3 residues: CASSPGQSNQPQHF. CDR3 nucleotide sequence: TGTGCCAGCAGCCCGGGACAGAGCAATCAGCCCCAGCATTTT.

This clone has just one count. No conserved phenylalanine or tryptophan ends this CDR3, so it is likely a read error. The chain is built from TRBV9 and TRBJ1-1; D unresolved. This CDR3 has 13 residues. CDR1 SGDLS and CDR2 YYNGEE come from the germline V gene. V gave up 1 base and J gave up 2 bases, with 6 bases separating them. DNA of the CDR3: TGTGCCAGCAGCGTACGAACTAACACTGAAGCTTTCCTT. Its translation is CASSVRTNTEAFL.

The V call is TRBV7-2, the J call TRBJ2-1, with D possibly TRBD2 on 6 matching bases. Trimming took 0 bases from V and 8 from J, leaving 8 bases between them. The CDR3 contains 13 residues. The germline V gene has CDR1 SGHTA and CDR2 FQGNSA. In DNA, the CDR3 is TGTGCCAGCAGCTTAGCCGGGAGCTATGAGCAGTTCTTC. This translates into CASSLAGSYEQFF.

The gene calls are TRBV7-9 and TRBJ2-5, with D possibly TRBD2 on 5 matching bases. This CDR3 has 16 residues. The ends were cut back, 6 bases at V and 0 bases at J, with 17 bases in the middle. Looked up from germline, CDR1 is SEHNR and CDR2 is FQNEAQ (reference sequence). DNA of the CDR3: TGTGCCAGCAGATCCCCCGTAGGAGCGGACCAAGAGACCCAGTACTTC. Protein product: CASRSPVGADQETQYF.

The V and J genes are TRBV21-1 and TRBJ1-5; the table assigns TRBD1, which was not confirmed against the DNA. TRBV21-1 is a known pseudogene. The CDR3 runs to 16 residues. CDR3 residues: CASTDQDREGNQPQHF. The CDR3 DNA is TGTGCCAGCACCGATCAAGACAGGGAAGGGAATCAGCCCCAGCATTTT.

The chain uses TRBV4-2 and TRBJ1-2; 10 nucleotides match TRBD1. The length of the CDR3 is 13 residues. The V gene end was trimmed by 2 bases and the J gene end by 8 bases; junction bases not matched to a gene: 2. Germline-derived CDR1 and CDR2 are LGHNA and YNFKEQ. CDR3 region: CASSQRDRGGYTF. For the CDR3, the DNA is TGTGCCAGCAGCCAAAGGGACAGGGGCGGCTACACCTTC.

The chain is built from TRBV5-1 and TRBJ1-1, with D tentatively TRBD1 (5 bases). Trimming cost V 0 bases and J 3 bases, with 9 bases left between them. Per germline, CDR1 SGHRS and CDR2 YFSETQ. The CDR3 length is 14 residues. Here the CDR3 reads CASSLAGGDTEAFF. CDR3 DNA sequence: TGCGCCAGCAGCTTGGCAGGAGGGGACACTGAAGCTTTCTTT. Using reference TRBV5-1 and TRBJ1-1 for the parts outside the CDR3, the full variable domain is KAGVTQTPRYLIKTRGQQVTLSCSPISGHRSVSWYQQTPGQGLQFLFEYFSETQRNKGNFPGRFSGRQFSNSRSEMNVSTLELGDSALYLCASSLAGGDTEAFFGQGTRLTVV.

The gene calls are TRBV11-2 and TRBJ1-1, with D possibly TRBD1 on 6 matching bases. V dropped 3 bases and J dropped 0 bases, with 14 bases sitting between them. The CDR3 runs to 16 residues. Germline CDR1 reads SGHAT; CDR2 reads FQNNGV. CDR3 sequence (DNA): TGTGCCAGCAGCTTGACATCAGGACAGATGAACACTGAAGCTTTCTTT. Translation gives CASSLTSGQMNTEAFF.